The 11 T cell receptor beta chains given below trace back to one sample, sequenced in a study of cytomegalovirus exposure and HLA in healthy donors. The PCR made use of 60 Vbeta and 13 Jbeta primers. The data were produced by immunoSEQ multiplex PCR, yet TCRdb's version contains in-frame clones alone and is incomplete. The sample records over 150,000 clones, approximately 78% being singletons. The sample taken for sequencing was PBMCs. Every receptor here comes from a woman between 18 and 29 years old in good health and CMV-seronegative.

The V call is TRBV29-1, the J call TRBJ1-1; D is possibly TRBD1 (5 bases). The CDR3 covers 13 residues. Trimming took 4 bases from V and 0 from J, leaving 9 bases between them. Per the germline V gene, CDR1 is SQVTM and CDR2 is ANQGSEA. As DNA, the CDR3 is TGCAGCGTTGCCGGGGGGATGAACACTGAAGCTTTCTTT. Its translation is CSVAGGMNTEAFF.

The chain is built from TRBV4-1 and TRBJ1-3; 7 bases align to TRBD1. V shed 4 bases, J shed 2 bases, and the junction held 14 bases outside the gene matches. CDR1 MGHRA and CDR2 YSYEKL come from the germline V gene. The CDR3 consists of 18 residues. In nucleotides, the CDR3 is TGCGCCAGCAGCCCTCTAGGGAACAGGGGATCGGCTGGAAACACCATATATTTT. Translated: CASSPLGNRGSAGNTIYF.

This clone was counted a few times. The rearrangement joins TRBV5-4 to TRBJ1-6; D may be TRBD1 (5 bases). This CDR3 has 16 amino acids. Germline CDR1 is SGHNT and CDR2 is YYREEE (reference sequence). V lost 4 bases, J lost 7 bases, and 18 bases lay in between. CDR3 amino acids: CASSPQAGLTNSPLHF. CDR3 sequence (DNA): TGTGCCAGCAGCCCCCAGGCGGGACTGACGAATTCACCCCTCCACTTT.

The V gene is TRBV7-3, the J gene TRBJ2-3; no firm D call. This CDR3 is built from 16 residues. Germline lookup yields CDR1 SGHTA and CDR2 FQGTGA. The ends were cut back, 1 base at V and 0 bases at J, with 11 bases in the middle. This chain's CDR3 is CASSLMAGESTDTQYF. CDR3 sequence (DNA): TGTGCCAGCAGCTTAATGGCCGGAGAGAGCACAGATACGCAGTATTTT.

V gene TRBV6-1 combines with J gene TRBJ2-1; 12 bases map to TRBD2. The CDR3 extends over 15 amino acids. J lost 5 bases, V lost 5 bases, and 4 bases had no gene match. Germline CDR1 reads MNHNS; CDR2 reads SASEGT. The CDR3 nucleotides read TGTGCCAGCAGTCCACTAGCGGGGGGAAACAATGAGCAGTTCTTC. Translation: CASSPLAGGNNEQFF.

There are a few counts of this clone. The chain uses TRBV15 and TRBJ2-3; D gene unclear. There are 15 residues in the CDR3. Trimming removed 3 bases at V and 2 bases at J, with 12 bases between. The germline CDR1 and CDR2 sequences are LNHNV and YYDKDF (reference sequence). The CDR3 spells CATSSSREPTDTQYF. As DNA, the CDR3 is TGTGCCACCAGCAGCTCCCGAGAACCCACAGATACGCAGTATTTT. Together with reference TRBV15 and TRBJ2-3, the CDR3 gives the full variable domain: DAMVIQNPRYQVTQFGKPVTLSCSQTLNHNVMYWYQQKSSQAPKLLFHYYDKDFNNEADTPDNFQSRRPNTSFCFLDIRSPGLGDTAMYLCATSSSREPTDTQYFGPGTRLTVL.

The chain links TRBV6-1 to TRBJ1-2; D is unclear. Germline values: CDR1 MNHNS, CDR2 SASEGT. The CDR3 consists of 13 residues. Trimming took 7 bases from V and 0 from J, leaving 9 bases between them. CDR3 protein: CASNRGTNYGYTF. The CDR3 coding sequence is TGTGCCAGCAACCGGGGAACTAACTATGGCTACACCTTC.

The genes are TRBV10-2 and TRBJ2-7, with TRBD2 matching 10 bases. The CDR3 length is 15 residues. Trimming removed 5 bases from V and 4 bases from J; junction bases left unmatched: 8. Germline values: CDR1 WSHSY, CDR2 SAAADI. Here the CDR3 reads CASSPKREGGYEQYF. CDR3 bases: TGCGCCAGCAGTCCCAAGCGGGAGGGAGGGTACGAGCAGTACTTC.

The chain uses TRBV9 and TRBJ2-7, with D possibly matching TRBD2 (6 bases). This CDR3 is built from 14 residues. CDR1 and CDR2 from the germline V gene are SGDLS and YYNGEE. Trimming removed 0 bases from V and 5 bases from J, with 12 bases in between. DNA for the CDR3: TGTGCCAGCAGCGTAGGGGGCGGGAAGGACGAGCAGTACTTC. Its protein is CASSVGGGKDEQYF.

V usage is TRBV10-3 and J usage is TRBJ2-7; 11 positions agree with TRBD1. V trimming: 6 bases; J trimming: 5 bases; junction bases outside the gene matches: 21. CDR1 is ENHRY, CDR2 SYGVKD, per germline. This CDR3 is 19 amino acids long. The CDR3: CAIRSSGTGGRVGANEQYF. CDR3 bases: TGTGCCATCAGGTCCTCCGGGACAGGGGGAAGGGTTGGGGCTAACGAGCAGTACTTC.

The genes are TRBV5-1 and TRBJ2-3, with 8 bases that match TRBD2. CDR1 is SGHRS and CDR2 is YFSETQ in the germline V gene. The CDR3 is 17 amino acids. Trimming cost V 3 bases and J 5 bases; bases outside gene matches: 14. CDR3 sequence (DNA): TGCGCCAGCAGCTCCCACCAACGGGGGGGTCTTATAGATACGCAGTATTTT. This sequence encodes CASSSHQRGGLIDTQYF.